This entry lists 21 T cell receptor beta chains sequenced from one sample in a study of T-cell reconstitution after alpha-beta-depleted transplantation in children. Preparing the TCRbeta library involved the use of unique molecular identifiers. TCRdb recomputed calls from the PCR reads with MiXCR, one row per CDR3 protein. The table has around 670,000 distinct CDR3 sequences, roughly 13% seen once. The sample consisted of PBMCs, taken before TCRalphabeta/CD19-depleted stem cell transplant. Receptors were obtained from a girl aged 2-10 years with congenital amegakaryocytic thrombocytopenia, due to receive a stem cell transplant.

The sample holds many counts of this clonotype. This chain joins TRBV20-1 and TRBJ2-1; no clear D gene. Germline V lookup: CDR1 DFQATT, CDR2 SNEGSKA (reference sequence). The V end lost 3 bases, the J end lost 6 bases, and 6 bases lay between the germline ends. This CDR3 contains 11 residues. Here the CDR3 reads CSARLVNEQFF. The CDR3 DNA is TGCAGTGCTAGGCTCGTCAATGAGCAGTTCTTC.

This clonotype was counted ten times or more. CDR3 nucleotide sequence: TGTGCCAGCAGTTACGGGCCCACCTACGAGCAGTACTTC. It codes for CASSYGPTYEQYF. V usage is TRBV6-2 or TRBV6-3 and J usage is TRBJ2-7; D uncertain. This CDR3 contains 13 residues. V was shortened by 2 bases and J by 2 bases, with 7 bases between the two germline ends. Germline V gives CDR1 MNHEY, CDR2 SVGEGT.

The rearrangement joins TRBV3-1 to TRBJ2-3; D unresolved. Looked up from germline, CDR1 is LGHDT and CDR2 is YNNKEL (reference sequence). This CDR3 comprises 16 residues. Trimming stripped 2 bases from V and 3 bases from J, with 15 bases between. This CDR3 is CASSQSDLGSTDTQYF. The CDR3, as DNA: TGTGCCAGCAGCCAATCCGACCTCGGATCTACAGATACGCAGTATTTT.

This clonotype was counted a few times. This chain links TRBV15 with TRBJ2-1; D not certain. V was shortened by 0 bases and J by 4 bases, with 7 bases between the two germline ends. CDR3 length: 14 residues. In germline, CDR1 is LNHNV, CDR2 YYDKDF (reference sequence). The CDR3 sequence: CATSRDNIYNEQFF. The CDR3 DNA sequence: TGTGCCACCAGCAGAGATAACATATACAATGAGCAGTTCTTC.

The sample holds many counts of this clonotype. CDR3 protein: CTAEGALYNEQFF. For the CDR3, the DNA is TGCACCGCCGAGGGAGCCCTCTACAATGAGCAGTTCTTC. This rearrangement joins TRBV20-1 to TRBJ2-1; D might be TRBD2 (5 bases). This CDR3 has 13 residues. CDR1 and CDR2 from the germline V gene are DFQATT and SNEGSKA (reference sequence).

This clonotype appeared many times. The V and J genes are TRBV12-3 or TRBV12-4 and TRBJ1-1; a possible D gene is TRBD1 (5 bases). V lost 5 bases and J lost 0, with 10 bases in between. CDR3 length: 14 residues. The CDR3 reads CASSRGRLNTEAFF. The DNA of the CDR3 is TGTGCCAGCAGTAGGGGACGGCTGAACACTGAAGCTTTCTTT.

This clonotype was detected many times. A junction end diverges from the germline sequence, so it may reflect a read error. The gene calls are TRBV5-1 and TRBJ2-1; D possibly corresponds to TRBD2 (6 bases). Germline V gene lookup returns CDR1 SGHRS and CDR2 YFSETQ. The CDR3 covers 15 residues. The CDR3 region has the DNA TGTGCCAGCAGTTTATCTGGGGGACTCTACAATGAGCAGTTCTTC. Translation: CASSLSGGLYNEQFF.

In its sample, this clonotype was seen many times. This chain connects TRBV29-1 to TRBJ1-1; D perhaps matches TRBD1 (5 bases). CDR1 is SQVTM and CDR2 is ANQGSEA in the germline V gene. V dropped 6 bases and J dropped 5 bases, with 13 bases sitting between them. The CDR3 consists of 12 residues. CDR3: CSVLTALTEAFF. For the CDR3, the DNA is TGCAGCGTACTGACAGCTCTAACTGAAGCTTTCTTT.

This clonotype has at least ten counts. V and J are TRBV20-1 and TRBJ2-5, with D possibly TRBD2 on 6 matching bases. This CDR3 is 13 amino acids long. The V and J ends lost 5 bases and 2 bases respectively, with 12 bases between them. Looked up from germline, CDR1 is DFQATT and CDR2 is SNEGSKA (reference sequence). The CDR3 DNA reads TGCAGTGCTCCCCGGGACTTACAAGAGACCCAGTACTTC. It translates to CSAPRDLQETQYF.

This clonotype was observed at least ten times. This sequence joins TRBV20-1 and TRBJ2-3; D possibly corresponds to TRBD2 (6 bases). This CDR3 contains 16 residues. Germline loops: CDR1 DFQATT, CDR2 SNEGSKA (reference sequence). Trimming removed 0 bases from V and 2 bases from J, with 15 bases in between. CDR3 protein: CSARDPRLVNTDTQYF. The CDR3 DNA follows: TGCAGTGCTAGAGATCCCCGACTAGTGAACACAGATACGCAGTATTTT.

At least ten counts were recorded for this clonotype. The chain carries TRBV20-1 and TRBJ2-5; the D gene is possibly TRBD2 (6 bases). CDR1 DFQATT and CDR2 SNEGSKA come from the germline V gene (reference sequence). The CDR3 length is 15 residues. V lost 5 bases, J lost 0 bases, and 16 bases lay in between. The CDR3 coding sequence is TGCAGTGCTCCCCGGGCGGGATTCAACCAAGAGACCCAGTACTTC. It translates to CSAPRAGFNQETQYF.

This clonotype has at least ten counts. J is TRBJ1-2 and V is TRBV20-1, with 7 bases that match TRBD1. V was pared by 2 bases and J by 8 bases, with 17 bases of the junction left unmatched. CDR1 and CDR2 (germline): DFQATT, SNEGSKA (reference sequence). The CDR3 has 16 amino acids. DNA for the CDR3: TGCAGTGCTAGATTGGCAGGGGGTATGGGATTGCGAGGCTACACCTTC. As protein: CSARLAGGMGLRGYTF.

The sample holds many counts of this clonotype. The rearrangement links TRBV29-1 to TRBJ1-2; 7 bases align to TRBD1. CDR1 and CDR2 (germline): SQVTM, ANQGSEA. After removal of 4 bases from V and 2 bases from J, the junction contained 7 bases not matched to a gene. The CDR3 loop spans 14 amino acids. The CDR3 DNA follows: TGCAGCGTTGGGGGGGGACAGAAAAACTATGGCTACACCTTC. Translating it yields CSVGGGQKNYGYTF.

CDR3 region: CASRQGQKYGYTF. The DNA for the CDR3 is TGCGCCAGCCGCCAAGGACAGAAGTATGGCTACACCTTC. This chain links TRBV5-1 with TRBJ1-2; D perhaps matches TRBD1 (6 bases). Between the trimmed V and J ends, which lost 7 bases and 5 bases, there was a span of 15 bases. The germline gives CDR1 SGHRS, CDR2 YFSETQ. The CDR3 covers 13 residues.

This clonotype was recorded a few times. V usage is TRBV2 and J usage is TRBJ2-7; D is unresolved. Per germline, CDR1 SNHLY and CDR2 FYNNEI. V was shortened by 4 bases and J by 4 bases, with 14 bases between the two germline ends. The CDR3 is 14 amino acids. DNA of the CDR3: TGTGCCAGCAGTGCACCAGAGCCCTCGTACGAGCAGTACTTC. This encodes CASSAPEPSYEQYF.

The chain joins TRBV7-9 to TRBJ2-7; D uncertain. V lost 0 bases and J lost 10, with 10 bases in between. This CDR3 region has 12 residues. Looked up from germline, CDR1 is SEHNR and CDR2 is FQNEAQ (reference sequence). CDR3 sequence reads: CASSLAGTDQYF. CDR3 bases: TGTGCCAGCAGCTTAGCGGGAACAGACCAGTACTTC.

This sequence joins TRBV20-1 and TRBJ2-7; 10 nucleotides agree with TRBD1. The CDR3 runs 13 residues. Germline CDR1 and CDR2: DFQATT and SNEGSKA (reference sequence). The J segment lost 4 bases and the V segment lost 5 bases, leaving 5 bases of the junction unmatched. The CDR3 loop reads CSAARDRGYEQYF. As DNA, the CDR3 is TGCAGTGCTGCCCGGGACAGGGGTTACGAGCAGTACTTC.

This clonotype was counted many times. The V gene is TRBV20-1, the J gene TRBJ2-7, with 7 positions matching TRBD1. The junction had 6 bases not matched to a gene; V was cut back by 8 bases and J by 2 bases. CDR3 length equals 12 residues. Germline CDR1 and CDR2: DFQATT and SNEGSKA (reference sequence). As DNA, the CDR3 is TGCAGTTACAACAGGGGCCCCTACGAGCAGTACTTC. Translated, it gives CSYNRGPYEQYF.

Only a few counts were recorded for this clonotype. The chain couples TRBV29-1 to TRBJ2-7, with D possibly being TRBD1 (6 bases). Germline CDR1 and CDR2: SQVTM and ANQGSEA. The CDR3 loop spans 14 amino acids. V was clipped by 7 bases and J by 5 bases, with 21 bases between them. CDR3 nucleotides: TGCAGCGCTAGTGAATTCTTGACAGGCAACGAGCAGTACTTC. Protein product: CSASEFLTGNEQYF.

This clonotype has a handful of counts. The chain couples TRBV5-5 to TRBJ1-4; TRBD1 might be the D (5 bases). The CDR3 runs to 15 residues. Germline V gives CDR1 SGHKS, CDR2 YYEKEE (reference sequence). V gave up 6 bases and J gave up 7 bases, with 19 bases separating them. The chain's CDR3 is CASTFRRGGGEKLFF. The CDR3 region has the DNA TGTGCCAGCACTTTTCGGCGGGGCGGAGGTGAAAAACTGTTTTTT. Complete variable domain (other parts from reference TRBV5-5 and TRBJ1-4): DAGVTQSPTHLIKTRGQQVTLRCSPISGHKSVSWYQQVLGQGPQFIFQYYEKEERGRGNFPDRFSARQFPNYSSELNVNALLLGDSALYLCASTFRRGGGEKLFFGSGTQLSVL.

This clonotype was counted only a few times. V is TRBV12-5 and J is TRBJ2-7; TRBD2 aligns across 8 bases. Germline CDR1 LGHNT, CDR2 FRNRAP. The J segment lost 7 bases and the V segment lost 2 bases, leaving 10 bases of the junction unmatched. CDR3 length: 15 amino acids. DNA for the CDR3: TGTGCTAGTGGTTTGTACTTAGGACTAGCTGAGGAGCAGTACTTC. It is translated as CASGLYLGLAEEQYF.